This T cell receptor (beta chain) was found in a study of T-cell memory formation after mild COVID-19. From the 5' RACE reads, TCRdb called clonotypes with MiXCR, one entry per CDR3 protein. The sample shows roughly 130,000 distinct CDR3 sequences, about 5.9% of them seen only once. This clonotype was seen more than once but under ten times. Germline-derived CDR1 and CDR2 are SGHDT and YYEEEE. V lost 7 bases to trimming and J lost 6 bases, with 28 bases between them. This CDR3 has 17 amino acids. The chain carries TRBV5-6 and TRBJ2-5, with a possible D match to TRBD1 (5 bases). Sequencing was done on a sample of PBMCs or a T cell subset sorted from them (not recorded which). The TCR originated in an adult woman who had mild COVID-19 (a few samples of this study predate the infection). Cell type and time point are not known. The DNA for the CDR3 is TGTGCCAGCCGAAGCCCAAGGGGCGCCGAGGAGAGAAAGACCCAGTACTTC. Translation: CASRSPRGAEERKTQYF.